What follows is one T cell receptor beta chain and its context. Only a few counts were recorded for this clonotype. Its antigen is currently not known. Base-call qualities are not available, and no considerably larger clone is one nucleotide away. The library was produced with multiplex PCR. This sample was sequenced with an Illumina HiSeq 4000. To build TCR beta libraries, CDR3 regions were amplified by Arm-PCR using iRepertoire HTBI primers. PCR products were gel purified before sequencing. Per the authors' processing: A total of roughly 58 TRBV and some 15 TRBJ segments were identified across samples and were used for gene usage analysis of CDR3 amino acid clonotypes. COPE and FqMerger were used to merge the filtered high-quality paired reads into contigs. Contigs were aligned with BLAST to IMGT TRBV, TRBD and TRBJ reference genes, and CDR3 was defined per IMGT. Clonotypes above 0.1% frequency were classified as highly expanded clones. Shannon entropy was used to measure repertoire diversity, and the Gini coefficient was used to measure V-J evenness. Clonotypes shared by more than one individual were considered public. TCRdb passed the public sequencing reads through fastp at Q25 and MiXCR, retaining productive beta sequences. All rows with the same CDR3 protein become a single entry with the most common DNA and genes. The V and J calls reflect TCRdb's pipeline rather than the authors' work. This sample holds about 470,000 distinct CDR3 sequences; less than 25% were observed only once. The ten top clones hold 7.8% of the sample.

The data were taken from a study of regulatory T cells in long-lasting Graves disease (dated by TCRdb to the early 2020s). For context, the study as a whole: Persistent Graves' disease was defined as antithyroid drug treatment for over 5 years with persistently positive TSH receptor autoantibodies. Persistent Graves' disease patients were compared with newly diagnosed Graves' disease patients by peripheral blood TCR sequencing and RNA sequencing. The study was conducted in China and was registered as a clinical trial. A total of roughly 33 samples were covered by TCR sequencing, comprising some 13 persistent and about 20 newly diagnosed Graves' disease patients. Persistent Graves' disease patients in the clinical cohort had taken antithyroid drugs for about 9.7 years on average. Broad study findings and their caveats: Persistent Graves' disease patients showed lower TCR Shannon entropy and fewer highly expanded clones than newly diagnosed patients, suggesting clonal expansion. Only the TCR beta chain was sequenced and analyzed. The authors noted that the small sample size was a limitation that may lower accuracy. Persistent disease showed preferential use of TRBV28, TRBJ1-2 and TRBJ2-5, whereas newly diagnosed disease favored TRBV20-1 and TRBJ2-1. The study examined only peripheral blood because the primary lesion, thyroid tissue, could not be accessed. More public clonotypes were shared among persistent patients (under 3,000) than among newly diagnosed patients (966).

CDR1 MNHEY and CDR2 SVGEGT were looked up in the germline V gene. Compared with germline, V lacks 6 bases and J lacks 2 bases; bases without a gene match: 6. Reading from cysteine to phenylalanine, the CDR3 counts 14 amino acids. The sequence is cut down to CDR3 DNA, 42 bases in frame from base 1. What this sample's time point label stands for: persistent/refractory GD, antithyroid drugs over 5 years with positive TRAb. RNA was extracted from PBMCs in TRIzol for both TCR sequencing and RNA sequencing. The diagnosis of Graves' disease followed American Thyroid Association guidelines. Patients were recruited from an endocrinology department in Xi'an, China. Each patient gave 7 to 9.5 milliliters of peripheral blood, collected in an EDTA anticoagulant tube. Ficoll Paque Plus density gradient separation was used to isolate PBMCs, and no further T cell sorting was performed. An Agilent 2100 Bioanalyzer and agarose gel were used to check RNA quality, while a NanoDrop 2000 measured RNA concentration.

The sample in question was peripheral blood mononuclear cells (PBMCs), obtained when the disease was refractory, from a patient treated with antithyroid drugs. The rearrangement joined TRBV6-2 or TRBV6-3 to TRBJ1-1, and 7 bases in between align with TRBD1. This sequence originates from a female donor with Graves disease. The CDR3 region reads CASRPTGTNTEAFF. The DNA sequence is given as TGTGCCAGCAGACCGACAGGGACTAACACTGAAGCTTTCTTT.